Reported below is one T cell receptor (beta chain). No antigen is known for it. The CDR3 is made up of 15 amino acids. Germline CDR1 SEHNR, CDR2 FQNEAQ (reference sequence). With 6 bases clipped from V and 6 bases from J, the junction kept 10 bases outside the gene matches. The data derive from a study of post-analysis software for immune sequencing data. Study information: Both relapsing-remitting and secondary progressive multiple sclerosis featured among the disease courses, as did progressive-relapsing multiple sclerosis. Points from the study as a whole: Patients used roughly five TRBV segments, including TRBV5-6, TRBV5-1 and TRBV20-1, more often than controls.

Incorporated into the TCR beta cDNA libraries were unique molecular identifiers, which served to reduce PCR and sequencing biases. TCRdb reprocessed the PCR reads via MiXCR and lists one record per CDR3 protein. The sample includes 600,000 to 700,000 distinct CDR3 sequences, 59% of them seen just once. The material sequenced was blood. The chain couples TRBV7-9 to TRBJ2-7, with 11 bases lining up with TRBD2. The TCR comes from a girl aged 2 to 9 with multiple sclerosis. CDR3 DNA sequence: TGTGCCAGCAGTTACACCGGGACTAGCGGTCTCGAGCAGTACTTC. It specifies CASSYTGTSGLEQYF.